This TCR beta chain originates from a study of cytomegalovirus exposure and HLA in healthy donors. Donors counted as nominally healthy when sampled, yet unrecorded immune exposures were likely. PCR primers comprised 60 Vbeta and 13 Jbeta primers. Here immunoSEQ multiplex PCR was the method, and the copy in TCRdb shows in-frame clones only, minus some. The repertoire has some 160,000 clones, around three quarters of them found once; the top ten carry roughly 1.4%. V shed 3 bases and J shed 1 base, with 18 bases lying between them. Germline V gene lookup returns CDR1 LGHNA and CDR2 YNFKEQ. This CDR3 contains 17 residues. Study results and caveats: The study listed roughly 160 cytomegalovirus-associated TCR beta chains. The only immune exposure information that was available was CMV serostatus.

With regard to this clone: The antigen is unknown.

Material for sequencing was PBMCs. The receptor was derived from a man between 35 and 55 years old in good health and CMV-seronegative. The chain has TRBV4-2 and TRBJ1-1; D is perhaps TRBD1 (6 bases). CDR3 protein: CASSHPGQRLPNTEAFF. CDR3 coding DNA: TGTGCCAGCAGCCACCCTGGACAGAGACTTCCGAACACTGAAGCTTTCTTT.